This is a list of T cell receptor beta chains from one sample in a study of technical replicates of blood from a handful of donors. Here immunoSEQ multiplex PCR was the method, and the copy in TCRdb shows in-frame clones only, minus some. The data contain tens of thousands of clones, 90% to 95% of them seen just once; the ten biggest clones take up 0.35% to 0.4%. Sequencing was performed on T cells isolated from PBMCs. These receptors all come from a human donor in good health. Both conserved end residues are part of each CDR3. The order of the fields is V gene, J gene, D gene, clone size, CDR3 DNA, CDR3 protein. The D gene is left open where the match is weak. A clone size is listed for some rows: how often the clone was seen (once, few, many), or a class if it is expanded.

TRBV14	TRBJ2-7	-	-	TGTGCCAGCAGCCAAAAACTAGCCCCAATATACGAGCAGTACTTC	CASSQKLAPIYEQYF
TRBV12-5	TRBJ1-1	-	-	TGTGCTAGTGGTTTGGGAGCGGTTGGGGCTTTCTTT	CASGLGAVGAFF
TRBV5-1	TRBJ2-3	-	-	TGCGCCAGCAGCCAGCAGGGGACAGATACGCAGTATTTT	CASSQQGTDTQYF
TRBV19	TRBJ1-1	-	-	TGTGCCAGTAAATATGGGACAGAAGCTTTCTTT	CASKYGTEAFF
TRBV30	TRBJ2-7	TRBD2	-	TGTGCCTGTATACTAGCGGGAGGTAGCGAGCAGTACTTC	CACILAGGSEQYF
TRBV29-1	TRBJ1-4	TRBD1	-	TGCAGCGTTGAGCACAGGGGAAGAGAGGGAAAACTGTTTTTT	CSVEHRGREGKLFF
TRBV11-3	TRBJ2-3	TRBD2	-	TGTGCCAGCAGCTCCCCGCTGTGGCGGGAGACCACAGATACGCAGTATTTT	CASSSPLWRETTDTQYF
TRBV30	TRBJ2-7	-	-	TGTGCCTGGGGACTTGATTCCTACGAGCAGTACTTC	CAWGLDSYEQYF
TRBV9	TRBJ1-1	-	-	TGTGCCAGCAGCGTAGATCCGGTTATGAACACTGAAGCTTTCTTT	CASSVDPVMNTEAFF
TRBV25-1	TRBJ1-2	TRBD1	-	TGTGCCAGCAGTGAACCGGGACAGGGGGACTATGGCTACACCTTC	CASSEPGQGDYGYTF
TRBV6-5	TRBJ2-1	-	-	TGTGCCAGCAGGGACAGATTCTCCTACAATGAGCAGTTCTTC	CASRDRFSYNEQFF
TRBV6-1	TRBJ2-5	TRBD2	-	TGTGCCAGCAGTGAAAGAACTAGCGGGGGTCAAGAGACCCAGTACTTC	CASSERTSGGQETQYF
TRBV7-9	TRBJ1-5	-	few	TGTGCCAGCAGCTTAGGAACTGGGCGCCAGTATAGCAATCAGCCCCAGCATTTT	CASSLGTGRQYSNQPQHF
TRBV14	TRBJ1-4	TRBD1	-	TGTGCCAGCAGCCAAGATGCCGGACAGGGGGCGCGCGGTAATGAAAAACTGTTTTTT	CASSQDAGQGARGNEKLFF